This TCR beta chain comes out of a study of blood T cell repertoires in COVID-19. Study in general: The origin of the acute and convalescent COVID-19 samples was the United States, Italy and Spain. From T cells, B-cell-depleted T cells, or PBMCs came the material, which was cDNA or gDNA.

Cohorts were assigned according to the clinical history that participants reported. Clones were sequenced by immunoSEQ multiplex PCR, and TCRdb holds only the in-frame ones, with some missing. This table has some 170,000 clones, approximately 89% appearing once. The CDR3 runs 14 residues. The germline V gene has CDR1 KGHSH and CDR2 LQKENI. Trimming took 3 bases from V and 4 from J, leaving 12 bases between them. The V and J genes are TRBV18 and TRBJ1-2, with a weak D call TRBD1 (5 bases). Source material: PBMCs or T cells enriched from blood (not recorded which). The TCR comes from a man between 40 and 49 years old who had recovered from COVID-19. The CDR3 reads CASSPLQGGYGYTF. The DNA of the CDR3 is TGTGCCAGCTCACCCCTGCAGGGTGGCTATGGCTACACCTTC.